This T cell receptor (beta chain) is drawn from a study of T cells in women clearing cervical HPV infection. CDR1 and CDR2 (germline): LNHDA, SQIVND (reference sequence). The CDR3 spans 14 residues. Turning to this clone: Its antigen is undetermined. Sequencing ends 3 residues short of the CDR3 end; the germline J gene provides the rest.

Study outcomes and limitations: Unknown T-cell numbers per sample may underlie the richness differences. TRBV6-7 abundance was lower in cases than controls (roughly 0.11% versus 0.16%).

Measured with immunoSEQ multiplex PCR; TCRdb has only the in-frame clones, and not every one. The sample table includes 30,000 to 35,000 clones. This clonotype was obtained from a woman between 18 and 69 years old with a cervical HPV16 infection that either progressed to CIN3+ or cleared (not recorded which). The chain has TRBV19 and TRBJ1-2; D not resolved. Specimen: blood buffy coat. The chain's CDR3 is CASSVSVTVASYTF. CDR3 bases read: TGTGCCAGTAGTGTCTCCGTTACTGTAGCTAGC.